This TCR beta chain was sequenced during a study of CXCR3-negative and CXCR3-positive naive CD8 T cells. The wider study: Each library held about 1.5 +/- 0.3 million TRB reads, 130 million to 150 million in total. Study-wide results and limits: CXCR3-positive naive cells carried more hydrophobic TRB CDR3s than CXCR3-negative naive cells did.

Regarding this clonotype: Antigen unknown.

Identification of naive CD8+ T cells rested on CD45RO-CCR7+CD27+CD95- status. The CDR3 sequence is 12 residues long. Germline CDR1 and CDR2: SGHDT and YYEEEE. UMI-tagged TRB cDNA libraries were built via 5' RACE. After re-calling the 5' RACE reads, TCRdb lists one entry per CDR3 protein, DNA absent. The listing contains about 6,200 distinct CDR3 sequences. The sample was naive CXCR3+ CD8+ T cells from blood. Stated subset: CD45RO-CCR7+CD27+CD95- naive CD8+ T cells expressing CXCR3 (TNR3+). The V call is TRBV5-6, the J call TRBJ2-7. This TCR was recovered from a human donor in good health. Some clones in this sample may be carry-over from other donors' samples. CDR3 region: CASKMSGYEQYF.